The following is a T cell receptor (beta chain) sequence with its context. This record belongs to a study of blood T cell repertoires in COVID-19. Turning to the study itself: In each case, the material was cDNA or gDNA derived from T cells, B-cell-depleted T cells, or PBMCs.

As handled by the study authors: The authors estimated nucleated cell counts from reference gene primer amplification. Sequencing was performed with immunoSEQ multiplex PCR; in TCRdb, only in-frame clones are kept and a portion is missing. The DNA was the basis for D and trimming; V, J and clone size are from that table. The data hold approximately 200,000 clones, with approximately 78% observed a single time. J was trimmed by 1 base and V by 4 bases; bases with no gene match: 6. Germline V gene lookup returns CDR1 SNHLY and CDR2 FYNNEI. This CDR3 contains 15 residues. This TCR came from an elderly woman with COVID-19, enrolled during active disease. The specimen was peripheral blood. The chain has TRBV2 and TRBJ1-2, with 7 bases that match TRBD1. This chain's CDR3 is CASSGPGQLNYGYTF. In nucleotides, the CDR3 is TGTGCCAGCAGTGGTCCGGGACAGCTTAACTATGGCTACACCTTC.